A selection of T cell receptor beta chains follows, all from one sample in a study of CD8+ T cells in alopecia areata. Assay used: immunoSEQ multiplex PCR; TCRdb lists only in-frame clones, some missing. The table includes roughly 180,000 clones, 50% to 70% detected once. The sequences come from CD4+ T cells sorted from blood, collected at week 0. These receptors were collected from a human donor with alopecia areata. CDR3s include the opening cysteine and the closing phenylalanine or tryptophan.

V gene: TRBV30
J gene: TRBJ1-5
CDR3 protein: CAWSESDKTIQAQHF

V gene: TRBV7-9
J gene: TRBJ1-2
CDR3 protein: CASSSTGSYGYTF

V gene: TRBV27
J gene: TRBJ1-2
CDR3 protein: CASSLSDGGRYGYTF

V gene: TRBV5-1
J gene: TRBJ2-4
CDR3 protein: CASSLAWGQRNIQYF

V gene: TRBV29-1
J gene: TRBJ1-6
CDR3 protein: CSVRQDYNSPLHF

V gene: TRBV30
J gene: TRBJ1-4
CDR3 protein: CAWSVLGRNEKLFF

V gene: TRBV5-4
J gene: TRBJ2-1
CDR3 protein: CASSNPPLGNEQFF

V gene: TRBV29-1
J gene: TRBJ2-7
CDR3 protein: CSVVPEQNYEQYF

V gene: TRBV7-9
J gene: TRBJ2-7
CDR3 protein: CASSFNRGEQYF

V gene: TRBV29-1
J gene: TRBJ1-2
CDR3 protein: CSVEDVPDYGYTF

V gene: TRBV7-8
J gene: TRBJ2-5
CDR3 protein: CASSLARRVSVQETQYF

V gene: TRBV7-2
J gene: TRBJ1-2
CDR3 protein: CASSLAFQGGYGYTF

V gene: TRBV30
J gene: TRBJ2-3
CDR3 protein: CAWSAWGAAIGDTQYF

V gene: TRBV5-1
J gene: TRBJ2-3
CDR3 protein: CASSRILSADTQYF

V gene: TRBV6-5
J gene: TRBJ1-3
CDR3 protein: CASSYSLGRGNTIYF

V gene: TRBV30
J gene: TRBJ1-6
CDR3 protein: CAWTGRAVNSPLHF

V gene: TRBV5-1
J gene: TRBJ2-3
CDR3 protein: CASSLAGGTDTQYF

V gene: TRBV29-1
J gene: TRBJ2-5
CDR3 protein: CSAYTGGQETQYF

V gene: TRBV30
J gene: TRBJ1-3
CDR3 protein: CAWSPTVSGNTIYF

V gene: TRBV6-6
J gene: TRBJ1-2
CDR3 protein: CASSEAVNANYGYTF

V gene: TRBV5-1
J gene: TRBJ2-3
CDR3 protein: CASRALAGATDTQYF

V gene: TRBV29-1
J gene: TRBJ2-3
CDR3 protein: CSAAYSAFTDTQYF

V gene: TRBV15
J gene: TRBJ2-2
CDR3 protein: CATIKGTGELFF

V gene: TRBV29-1
J gene: TRBJ1-2
CDR3 protein: CSVPLSASGYTF

V gene: TRBV6-1
J gene: TRBJ2-5
CDR3 protein: CASTRAGEETQYF

V gene: TRBV7-9
J gene: TRBJ1-5
CDR3 protein: CASSLEWDQPQHF

V gene: TRBV7-2
J gene: TRBJ2-4
CDR3 protein: CASSLDFAGIQYF

V gene: TRBV29-1
J gene: TRBJ2-1
CDR3 protein: CSVDRDRAYEQFF

V gene: TRBV29-1
J gene: TRBJ2-7
CDR3 protein: CSVGIGGGTYEQYF

V gene: TRBV27
J gene: TRBJ1-1
CDR3 protein: CASSSLTKKVEAFF

V gene: TRBV6-5
J gene: TRBJ1-4
CDR3 protein: CASSYGQGSEKLFF

V gene: TRBV10-3
J gene: TRBJ1-1
CDR3 protein: CAIREGTNTEAFF

V gene: TRBV5-4
J gene: TRBJ2-3
CDR3 protein: CASSPGVAESTDTQYF

V gene: TRBV4-3
J gene: TRBJ2-1
CDR3 protein: CASSQDSGGPPYNEQFF

V gene: TRBV10-2
J gene: TRBJ2-5
CDR3 protein: CASSESTSGQETQYF

V gene: TRBV29-1
J gene: TRBJ2-3
CDR3 protein: CSVDKRLVADTQYF

V gene: TRBV25-1
J gene: TRBJ1-1
CDR3 protein: CASSAARGGGTEAFF

V gene: TRBV29-1
J gene: TRBJ2-3
CDR3 protein: CSVEDGAGATDTQYF

V gene: TRBV7-2
J gene: TRBJ1-2
CDR3 protein: CASSLAPGQGMGSYTF

V gene: TRBV6-1
J gene: TRBJ1-1
CDR3 protein: CASSTTGTEAFF

V gene: TRBV7-2
J gene: TRBJ2-3
CDR3 protein: CASSSRLADYTDTQYF

V gene: TRBV6-6
J gene: TRBJ1-2
CDR3 protein: CASSSKQGMYYGYTF

V gene: TRBV4-1
J gene: TRBJ1-1
CDR3 protein: CASSLADREVPEAFF

V gene: TRBV7-9
J gene: TRBJ2-2
CDR3 protein: CASSSDIPNTGELFF

V gene: TRBV25-1
J gene: TRBJ2-3
CDR3 protein: CASGQGHDTQYF

V gene: TRBV5-1
J gene: TRBJ1-4
CDR3 protein: CASSFGRAAEKLFF

V gene: TRBV29-1
J gene: TRBJ1-2
CDR3 protein: CSVGSLGGYTF

V gene: TRBV29-1
J gene: TRBJ1-1
CDR3 protein: CSVQPTGVTEAFF

V gene: TRBV4-1
J gene: TRBJ1-2
CDR3 protein: CASSQGIEKANYGYTF

V gene: TRBV29-1
J gene: TRBJ2-3
CDR3 protein: CSVAWGSADTQYF

V gene: TRBV29-1
J gene: TRBJ2-1
CDR3 protein: CSVEDGNWRFF

V gene: TRBV9
J gene: TRBJ2-1
CDR3 protein: CASSVSPSLAVEQFF

V gene: TRBV29-1
J gene: TRBJ1-2
CDR3 protein: CSVEWQGGNYGYTF

V gene: TRBV5-1
J gene: TRBJ2-5
CDR3 protein: CASSDDRGAGQETQYF

V gene: TRBV9
J gene: TRBJ2-7
CDR3 protein: CASSVGPGGDSYEQYF